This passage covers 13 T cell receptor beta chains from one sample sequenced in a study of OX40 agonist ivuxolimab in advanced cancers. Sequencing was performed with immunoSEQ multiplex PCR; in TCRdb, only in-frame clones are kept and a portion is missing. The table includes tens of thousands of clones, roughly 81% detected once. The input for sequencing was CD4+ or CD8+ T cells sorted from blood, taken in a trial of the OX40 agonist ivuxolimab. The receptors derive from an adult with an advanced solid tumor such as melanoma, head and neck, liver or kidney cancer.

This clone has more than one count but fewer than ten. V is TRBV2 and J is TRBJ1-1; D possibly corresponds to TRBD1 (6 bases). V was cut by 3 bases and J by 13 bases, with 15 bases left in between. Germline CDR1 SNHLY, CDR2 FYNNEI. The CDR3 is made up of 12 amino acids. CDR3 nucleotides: TGTGCCAGCAGTGAGGCAGGGGACGTCGGTTTCTTT. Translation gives CASSEAGDVGFF.

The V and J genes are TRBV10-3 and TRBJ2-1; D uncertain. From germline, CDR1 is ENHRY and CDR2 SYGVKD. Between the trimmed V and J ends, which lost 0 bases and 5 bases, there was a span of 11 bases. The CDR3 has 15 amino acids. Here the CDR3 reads CAISESLSKNNEQFF. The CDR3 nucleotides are TGTGCCATCAGTGAGTCTCTGTCGAAGAACAATGAGCAGTTCTTC.

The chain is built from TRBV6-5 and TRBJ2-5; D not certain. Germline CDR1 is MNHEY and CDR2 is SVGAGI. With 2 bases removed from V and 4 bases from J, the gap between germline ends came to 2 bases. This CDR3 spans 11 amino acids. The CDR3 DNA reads TGTGCCAGCAGTTACGGAGAGACCCAGTACTTC. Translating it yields CASSYGETQYF.

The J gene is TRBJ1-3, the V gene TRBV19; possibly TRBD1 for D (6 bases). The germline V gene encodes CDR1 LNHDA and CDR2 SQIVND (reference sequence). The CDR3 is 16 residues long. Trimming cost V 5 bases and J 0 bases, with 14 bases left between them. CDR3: CASSRGGIISGNTIYF. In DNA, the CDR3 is TGTGCCAGTAGTCGAGGGGGGATAATCTCTGGAAACACCATATATTTT.

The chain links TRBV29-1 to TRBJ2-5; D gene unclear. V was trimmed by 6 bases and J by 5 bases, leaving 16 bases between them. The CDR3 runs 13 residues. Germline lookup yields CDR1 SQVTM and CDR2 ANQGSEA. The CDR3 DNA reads TGCAGCGTACAACTTCCAGCGACGGAGACCCAGTACTTC. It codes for CSVQLPATETQYF.

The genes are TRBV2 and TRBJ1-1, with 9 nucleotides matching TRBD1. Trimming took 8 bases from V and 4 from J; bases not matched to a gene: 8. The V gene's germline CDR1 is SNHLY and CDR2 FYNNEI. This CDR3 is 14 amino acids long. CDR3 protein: CASGTGIDGTEAFF. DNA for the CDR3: TGTGCCAGCGGGACAGGGATCGATGGCACTGAAGCTTTCTTT.

The CDR3 region is CASSLGPLYGYTF. The DNA for the CDR3 is TGTGCCAGCAGTTTAGGACCGCTATATGGCTACACCTTC. The V gene is TRBV28, the J gene TRBJ1-2; D unresolved. The V gene's germline CDR1 is MDHEN and CDR2 SYDVKM. This CDR3 has 13 residues. The V end was cut by 2 bases, the J end by 5 bases, with 9 bases between.

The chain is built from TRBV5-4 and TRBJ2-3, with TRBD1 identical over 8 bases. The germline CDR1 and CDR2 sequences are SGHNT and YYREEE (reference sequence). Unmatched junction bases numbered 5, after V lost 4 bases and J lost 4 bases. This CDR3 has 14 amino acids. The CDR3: CASSADRGADTQYF. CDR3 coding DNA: TGTGCCAGCAGCGCAGACAGGGGCGCAGATACGCAGTATTTT.

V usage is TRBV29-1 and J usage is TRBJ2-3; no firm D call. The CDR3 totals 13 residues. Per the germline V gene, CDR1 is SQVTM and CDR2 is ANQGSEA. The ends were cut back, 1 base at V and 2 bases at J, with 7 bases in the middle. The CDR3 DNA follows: TGCAGCGTTGAAGGGTGGGACACAGATACGCAGTATTTT. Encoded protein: CSVEGWDTDTQYF.

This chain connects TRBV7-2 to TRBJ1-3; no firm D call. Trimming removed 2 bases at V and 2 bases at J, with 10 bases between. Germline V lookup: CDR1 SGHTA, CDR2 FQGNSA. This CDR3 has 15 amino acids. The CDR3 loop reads CASSLSGRTGNTIYF. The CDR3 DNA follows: TGTGCCAGCAGCTTATCGGGCAGAACTGGAAACACCATATATTTT.

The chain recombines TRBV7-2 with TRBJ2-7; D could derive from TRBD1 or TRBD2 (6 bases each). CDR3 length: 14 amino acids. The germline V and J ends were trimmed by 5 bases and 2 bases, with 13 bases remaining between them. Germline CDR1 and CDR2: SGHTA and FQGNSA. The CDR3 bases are TGTGCCAGCAGCAAAGGGGGGTTGACCTACGAGCAGTACTTC. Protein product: CASSKGGLTYEQYF. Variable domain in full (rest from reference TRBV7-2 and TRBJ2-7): GAGVSQSPSNKVTEKGKDVELRCDPISGHTALYWYRQSLGQGLEFLIYFQGNSAPDKSGLPSDRFSAERTGGSVSTLTIQRTQQEDSAVYLCASSKGGLTYEQYFGPGTRLTVT.

Here the CDR3 reads CASRELQSGYTF. CDR3 nucleotides: TGTGCCAGCAGGGAGCTTCAGTCGGGCTACACCTTC. The chain joins TRBV11-2 to TRBJ1-2; D call uncertain. CDR1 is SGHAT, CDR2 FQNNGV, per germline. The CDR3 runs to 12 residues. V lost 6 bases and J lost 8, with 13 bases in between. Combining the CDR3 with reference TRBV11-2 and TRBJ1-2 gives the whole variable domain EAGVAQSPRYKIIEKRQSVAFWCNPISGHATLYWYQQILGQGPKLLIQFQNNGVVDDSQLPKDRFSAERLKGVDSTLKIQPAKLEDSAVYLCASRELQSGYTFGSGTRLTVV.

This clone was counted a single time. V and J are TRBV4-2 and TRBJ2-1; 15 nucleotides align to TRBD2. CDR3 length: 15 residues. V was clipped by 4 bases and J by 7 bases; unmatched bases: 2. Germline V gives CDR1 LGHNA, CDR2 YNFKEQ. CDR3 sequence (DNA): TGTGCCAGCAGCCCCGGGACTAGCGGGAGGAATGAGCAGTTCTTC. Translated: CASSPGTSGRNEQFF.